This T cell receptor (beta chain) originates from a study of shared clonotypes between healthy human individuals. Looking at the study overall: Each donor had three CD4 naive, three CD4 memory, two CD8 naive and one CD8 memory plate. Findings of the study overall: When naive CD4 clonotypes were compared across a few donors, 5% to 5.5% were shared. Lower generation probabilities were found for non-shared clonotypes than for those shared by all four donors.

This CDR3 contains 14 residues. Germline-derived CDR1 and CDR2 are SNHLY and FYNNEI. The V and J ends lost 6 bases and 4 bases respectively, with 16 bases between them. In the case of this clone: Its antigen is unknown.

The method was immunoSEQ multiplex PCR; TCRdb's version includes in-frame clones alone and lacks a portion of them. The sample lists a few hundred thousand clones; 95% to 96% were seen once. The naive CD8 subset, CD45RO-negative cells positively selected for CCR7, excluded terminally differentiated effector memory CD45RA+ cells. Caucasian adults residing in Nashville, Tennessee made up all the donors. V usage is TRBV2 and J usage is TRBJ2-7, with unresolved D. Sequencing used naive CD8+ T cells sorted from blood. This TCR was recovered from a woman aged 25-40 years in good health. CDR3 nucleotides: TGTGCCAGCAGGAGCCCGGGTCCCGAGTACGAGCAGTACTTC. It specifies CASRSPGPEYEQYF.